Below are 26 T cell receptor beta chains sequenced from a single sample in a study of T cells in tuberculosis listed by TCRdb under 2018. PBMC were thawed, rested overnight, stained with a GMM-loaded CD1B tetramer, a Live/Dead dye and anti-CD3, and then sorted on a FACS Aria II. The CD1B tetramers were loaded with C32 glucose monomycolate that had been purified from Rhodococcus equi. Receptors were amplified or captured by the immunoSEQ multiplex PCR assay. TCRdb mirrors the immuneACCESS table, restricted to in-frame sequences. Some clones are absent from its copies; in checked studies, under half trace to an unresolved V gene, and the reason for the others is unknown. Across this sample there are 85,000 to 100,000 clones, with roughly 91% seen only once. The ten top clones hold 1.9% of the sample. The sequencing input was CD1b-GMM tetramer-negative cells sorted from PBMCs. The cell subset or site label corresponds to: T cells not binding CD1B-GMM tetramer, sorted from same donor. The receptors stem from an adult woman with latent tuberculosis.

This chain links TRBV19 with TRBJ1-4; the D gene is possibly TRBD1 (5 bases). Germline CDR1 reads LNHDA; CDR2 reads SQIVND (reference sequence). The length of the CDR3 is 16 residues. Trimming left V 0 bases short and J 3 bases short, with 11 bases between. CDR3 bases: TGTGCCAGTAGTATAGATCGGAGGGGTTCTAATGAAAAACTGTTTTTT. Translated, it gives CASSIDRRGSNEKLFF. Full variable domain (remainder filled in from reference TRBV19 and TRBJ1-4): DGGITQSPKYLFRKEGQNVTLSCEQNLNHDAMYWYRQDPGQGLRLIYYSQIVNDFQKGDIAEGYSVSREKKESFPLTVTSAQKNPTAFYLCASSIDRRGSNEKLFFGSGTQLSVL.

The CDR3 loop is CASGGRSGNQPQHF. The CDR3 bases are TGTGCTAGTGGTGGGAGGTCAGGCAATCAGCCCCAGCATTTT. The V gene is TRBV12-5, the J gene TRBJ1-5; D is undetermined. The CDR3 totals 14 residues. Between the trimmed V and J ends, which lost 5 bases and 2 bases, there was a span of 10 bases. Germline V gives CDR1 LGHNT, CDR2 FRNRAP.

CDR3 DNA: TGTGCCAGCACAACGACAGGGCGCTACGAGCAGTACGTC. Protein sequence: CASTTTGRYEQYV. The rearrangement joins TRBV6-1 to TRBJ2-7, with TRBD1 matching over 7 bases. Germline CDR1 reads MNHNS; CDR2 reads SASEGT. The CDR3 has 13 amino acids. Trimming cost V 7 bases and J 3 bases; bases outside gene matches: 6.

This clone was recorded only once. The J gene is TRBJ1-5, the V gene TRBV7-9; 9 bases match TRBD1. Unmatched junction bases numbered 10, after V lost 2 bases and J lost 2 bases. This CDR3 is built from 18 residues. Germline-derived CDR1 and CDR2 are SEHNR and FQNEAQ (reference sequence). CDR3 in amino acids: CASSLNVVRDRGNQPQHF. In DNA, the CDR3 is TGTGCCAGCAGCTTAAATGTTGTGCGGGACAGGGGCAATCAGCCCCAGCATTTT.

The chain is built from TRBV19 and TRBJ1-1, with TRBD1 as a possible D gene (6 bases). Trimming pared 8 bases from V and 1 base from J, leaving 11 bases between. The CDR3 has 13 residues. Germline V gives CDR1 LNHDA, CDR2 SQIVND (reference sequence). The CDR3 bases are TGTGCCAGTTGTCAGGGGCGGAACACTGAAGCTTTCTTT. Encoded protein: CASCQGRNTEAFF. Full variable domain (outside the CDR3, taken from reference TRBV19 and TRBJ1-1): DGGITQSPKYLFRKEGQNVTLSCEQNLNHDAMYWYRQDPGQGLRLIYYSQIVNDFQKGDIAEGYSVSREKKESFPLTVTSAQKNPTAFYLCASCQGRNTEAFFGQGTRLTVV.

The table lists this clone with a count of one. One end of the junction is discordant with germline, which a read error may explain. V gene TRBV6-4 combines with J gene TRBJ1-6, with 10 bases lining up with TRBD1. The V gene's germline CDR1 is MRHNA and CDR2 SNTAGT. CDR3 length: 15 amino acids. This CDR3 reads CASSPTGTGDSPLHF. DNA of the CDR3: TGTGCCAGCAGCCCAACCGGGACAGGGGATTCTCCCCTCCACTTT.

This clone was counted once. Other DNA sequences in this specimen translate into the identical CDR3. The gene calls are TRBV6-1 and TRBJ1-6, with D possibly being TRBD1 (6 bases). V was trimmed by 5 bases and J by 6 bases, leaving 11 bases between them. CDR1 is MNHNS and CDR2 is SASEGT in the germline V gene. This CDR3 is built from 14 residues. CDR3 DNA sequence: TGTGCCAGCAGTCGGGACATCGGTAATTCACCCCTCCACTTT. It yields the protein CASSRDIGNSPLHF.

The chain couples TRBV11-1 to TRBJ2-5; 12 nucleotides line up with TRBD2. V was clipped by 5 bases and J by 5 bases; unmatched bases: 9. The CDR3 loop spans 16 amino acids. Germline CDR1 is SGHAT and CDR2 is FQDESV (reference sequence). CDR3 sequence: CASSPQGLAGGETQYF. As DNA, the CDR3 is TGTGCCAGCAGCCCCCAGGGGCTAGCGGGGGGGGAGACCCAGTACTTC. The full variable domain, in which reference TRBV11-1 and TRBJ2-5 provide the parts outside the CDR3, is EAEVAQSPRYKITEKSQAVAFWCDPISGHATLYWYRQILGQGPELLVQFQDESVVDDSQLPKDRFSAERLKGVDSTLKIQPAELGDSAMYLCASSPQGLAGGETQYFGPGTRLLVL.

V gene TRBV15 combines with J gene TRBJ2-7; 7 nucleotides align to TRBD1. Germline V gene data show CDR1 as LNHNV and CDR2 as YYDKDF (reference sequence). V shed 5 bases, J shed 0 bases, and the junction held 13 bases outside the gene matches. This CDR3 is 17 amino acids long. As DNA, the CDR3 is TGTGCCACCAGCCCAGGATTCAGGACAGGTAGCTCCTACGAGCAGTACGTC. Encoded protein: CATSPGFRTGSSYEQYV.

This rearrangement joins TRBV5-6 to TRBJ2-7; 9 bases map to TRBD1. Per germline, CDR1 SGHDT and CDR2 YYEEEE. Trimming took 4 bases from V and 6 from J; bases not matched to a gene: 2. There are 12 residues in the CDR3. The CDR3 nucleotides read TGTGCCAGCAGCAGGGACAGGGTCGAGCAGTACTTC. This sequence encodes CASSRDRVEQYF.

This chain uses TRBV11-2 with TRBJ1-2; the D gene is possibly TRBD1 (6 bases). V was clipped by 5 bases and J by 4 bases, with 14 bases between them. The CDR3 sequence is 14 residues long. Germline CDR1 SGHAT, CDR2 FQNNGV. The CDR3: CASSPAGAGYGYTF. Here the CDR3 DNA reads TGTGCCAGCAGCCCTGCGGGGGCTGGCTATGGCTACACCTTC.

The chain recombines TRBV6-4 with TRBJ2-6; 8 bases align to TRBD1. Per the germline V gene, CDR1 is MRHNA and CDR2 is SNTAGT. CDR3 length: 17 amino acids. V was clipped by 5 bases and J by 1 base; unmatched bases: 7. CDR3: CASSISRTGSGANVLTF. CDR3 DNA: TGTGCCAGCAGTATTTCCCGGACAGGGTCTGGGGCCAACGTCCTGACTTTC.

The rearrangement uses TRBV5-4 and TRBJ1-5, with 8 bases matching TRBD1. The CDR3 is 15 residues long. CDR1 SGHNT and CDR2 YYREEE come from the germline V gene (reference sequence). The V gene end was trimmed by 4 bases and the J gene end by 5 bases; junction bases not matched to a gene: 8. The CDR3 sequence is CASSTGQGEDQPQHF. CDR3 DNA sequence: TGTGCCAGCAGCACTGGACAGGGTGAGGATCAGCCCCAGCATTTT.

The chain is built from TRBV11-2 and TRBJ2-7; D is perhaps TRBD2 (5 bases). Deletions cut 7 bases from V and 3 bases from J, with 22 bases between. This CDR3 comprises 16 residues. From germline, CDR1 is SGHAT and CDR2 FQNNGV. CDR3: CASTYRRQAPVYEQYV. The DNA of the CDR3 is TGTGCCAGCACCTATAGGAGGCAGGCTCCCGTCTACGAGCAGTACGTC.

This chain links TRBV14 with TRBJ2-7, with D unclear. Trimming cost V 4 bases and J 5 bases, with 15 bases left between them. There are 14 residues in the CDR3. In germline, CDR1 is SGHDN, CDR2 FVKESK. DNA for the CDR3: TGTGCCAGCAGCCCAACATCCAATGCGGACGAGCAGTACTTC. Protein sequence: CASSPTSNADEQYF.

This chain links TRBV28 with TRBJ2-3; 8 nucleotides line up with TRBD2. The CDR3 is made up of 15 amino acids. V was pared by 6 bases and J by 1 base, with 6 bases of the junction left unmatched. Germline loops: CDR1 MDHEN, CDR2 SYDVKM. The CDR3 bases are TGTGCCAGCAGGACCTCGCGGGGGGGCACAGATACGCAGTATTTT. The encoded protein is CASRTSRGGTDTQYF.

This sequence joins TRBV5-5 and TRBJ2-2; maybe TRBD1 (6 bases). Germline values: CDR1 SGHKS, CDR2 YYEKEE (reference sequence). Trimming took 1 base from V and 6 from J, leaving 16 bases between them. CDR3 length equals 16 residues. DNA for the CDR3: TGTGCCAGCAGCTTGTACCCAGGGGCGATCTCCGGGGAGCTGTTTTTT. Residues: CASSLYPGAISGELFF.

This chain links TRBV14 with TRBJ2-2; D is perhaps TRBD1 (5 bases). Trimming removed 3 bases from V and 4 bases from J, with 12 bases in between. Germline V gives CDR1 SGHDN, CDR2 FVKESK. The CDR3 runs to 15 residues. Here the CDR3 DNA reads TGTGCCAGCAGCCATGAGACAGATGTCACCGGGGAGCTGTTTTTT. Translating it yields CASSHETDVTGELFF.

The gene calls are TRBV5-4 and TRBJ2-6; the D gene is possibly TRBD2 (6 bases). The germline gives CDR1 SGHNT, CDR2 YYREEE (reference sequence). The germline V and J ends were trimmed by 4 bases and 0 bases, with 8 bases remaining between them. The CDR3 length is 15 residues. The CDR3 DNA follows: TGTGCCAGCAGCCCGGACTACTCTGGGGCCAACGTCCTGACTTTC. This codes for CASSPDYSGANVLTF.

The rearrangement uses TRBV19 and TRBJ1-2; TRBD1 agrees at 9 bases. Losses at the gene ends were 3 bases for V and 3 bases for J; bases not matched to a gene: 5. The CDR3 sequence is 15 residues long. Germline assignment: CDR1 LNHDA and CDR2 SQIVND (reference sequence). This chain's CDR3 is CASSMPRQGDYGYTF. CDR3 nucleotide sequence: TGTGCCAGTAGTATGCCCCGACAGGGGGACTATGGCTACACCTTC.

About this clone: The sample has other DNA sequences that encode this CDR3 too. This sequence joins TRBV28 and TRBJ1-6; D might be TRBD1 (5 bases). CDR1 is MDHEN and CDR2 is SYDVKM in the germline V gene. The ends were cut back, 7 bases at V and 1 base at J, with 17 bases in the middle. This CDR3 region has 17 residues. This chain's CDR3 is CASKPQVGLSYNSPLHF. DNA of the CDR3: TGTGCCAGCAAACCCCAGGTGGGGCTTTCCTATAATTCACCCCTCCACTTT.

This clone occurred once. This chain uses TRBV5-6 with TRBJ1-2, with D possibly TRBD1 on 5 matching bases. There are 13 residues in the CDR3. The germline V gene has CDR1 SGHDT and CDR2 YYEEEE. Trimming took off 4 bases at V and 12 bases at J, with 19 bases between the two ends. The CDR3: CASSTGPGVGDTF. CDR3 sequence (DNA): TGTGCCAGCAGCACGGGACCGGGGGTGGGGGACACCTTC.

The V call is TRBV29-1, the J call TRBJ2-7, with D possibly being TRBD2 (6 bases). The V gene's germline CDR1 is SQVTM and CDR2 ANQGSEA. This CDR3 has 13 residues. V gave up 7 bases and J gave up 5 bases, with 18 bases separating them. The CDR3 loop reads CSAAAGNFDEQYF. For the CDR3, the DNA is TGCAGCGCTGCGGCGGGGAACTTCGACGAGCAGTACTTC.

The rearrangement links TRBV18 to TRBJ2-3, with a tentative D call TRBD1 (6 bases). CDR3 length: 15 residues. CDR1 and CDR2 (germline): KGHSH, LQKENI. The ends were cut back, 2 bases at V and 0 bases at J, with 9 bases in the middle. CDR3 region: CASSPGTHSTDTQYF. The CDR3 DNA follows: TGTGCCAGCTCACCAGGGACACATAGCACAGATACGCAGTATTTT.

V usage is TRBV6-6 and J usage is TRBJ1-2, with D perhaps matching TRBD1 (6 bases). The V gene lost 2 bases and the J gene lost 3 bases, with 10 bases spanning the gap. There are 14 residues in the CDR3. The germline V gene encodes CDR1 MNHNY and CDR2 SVGAGI (reference sequence). The CDR3 bases are TGTGCCAGCAGTTACCTACAGGGAGACTATGGCTACACCTTC. The encoded protein is CASSYLQGDYGYTF.

The chain joins TRBV4-2 to TRBJ1-2; 9 bases fit TRBD1. Losses at the gene ends were 0 bases for V and 3 bases for J; bases not matched to a gene: 8. Germline CDR1 reads LGHNA; CDR2 reads YNFKEQ. This CDR3 region has 17 residues. CDR3 loop: CASSQDVRDRVDYGYTF. The DNA of the CDR3 is TGTGCCAGCAGCCAAGATGTAAGGGACAGGGTTGACTATGGCTACACCTTC.